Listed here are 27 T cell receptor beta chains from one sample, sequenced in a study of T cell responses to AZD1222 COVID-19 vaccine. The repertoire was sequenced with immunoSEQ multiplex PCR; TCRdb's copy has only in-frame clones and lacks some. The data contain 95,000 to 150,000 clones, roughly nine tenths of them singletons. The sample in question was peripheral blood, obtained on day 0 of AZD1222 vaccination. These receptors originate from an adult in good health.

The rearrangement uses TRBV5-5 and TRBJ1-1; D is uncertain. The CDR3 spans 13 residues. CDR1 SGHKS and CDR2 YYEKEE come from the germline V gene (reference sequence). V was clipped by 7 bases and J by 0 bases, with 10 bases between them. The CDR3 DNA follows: TGTGCCAGCTGGGGTCTGTTGAACACTGAAGCTTTCTTT. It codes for CASWGLLNTEAFF.

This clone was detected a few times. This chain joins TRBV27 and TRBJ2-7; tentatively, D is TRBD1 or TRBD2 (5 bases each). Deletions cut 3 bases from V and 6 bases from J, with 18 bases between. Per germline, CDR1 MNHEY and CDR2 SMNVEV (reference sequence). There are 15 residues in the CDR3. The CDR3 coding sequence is TGTGCCAGCAGTTTTGGCGGGCCGCCTGGGGGCGAGCAGTACTTC. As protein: CASSFGGPPGGEQYF.

The chain's CDR3 is CASSPRTSESSYNEQFF. The CDR3 DNA sequence: TGCGCCAGCAGCCCGCGAACTAGCGAGAGCTCCTACAATGAGCAGTTCTTC. This chain links TRBV4-3 with TRBJ2-1; TRBD2 agrees at 7 bases. Germline CDR1 LGHNA, CDR2 YSLEER. Germline trimming cut 4 bases from V and 0 bases from J; bases unmatched to any gene: 9. CDR3 length: 17 amino acids.

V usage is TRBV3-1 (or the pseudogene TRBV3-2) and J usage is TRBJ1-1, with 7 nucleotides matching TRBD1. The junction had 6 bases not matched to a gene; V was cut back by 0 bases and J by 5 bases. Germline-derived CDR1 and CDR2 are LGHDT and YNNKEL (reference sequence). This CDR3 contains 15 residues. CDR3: CASSQERGRGTEAFF. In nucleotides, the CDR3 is TGTGCCAGCAGCCAAGAAAGGGGCAGGGGGACTGAAGCTTTCTTT.

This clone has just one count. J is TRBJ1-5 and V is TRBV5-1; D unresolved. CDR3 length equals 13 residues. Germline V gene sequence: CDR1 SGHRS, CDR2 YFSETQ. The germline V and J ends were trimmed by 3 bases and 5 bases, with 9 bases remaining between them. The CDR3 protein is CASSSDGYQPQHF. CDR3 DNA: TGCGCCAGCAGCTCGGACGGTTATCAGCCCCAGCATTTT.

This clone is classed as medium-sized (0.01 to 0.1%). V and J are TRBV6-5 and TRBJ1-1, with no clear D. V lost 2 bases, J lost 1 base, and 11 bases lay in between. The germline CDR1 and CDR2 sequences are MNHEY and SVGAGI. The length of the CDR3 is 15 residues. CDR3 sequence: CASSYLSTPNTEAFF. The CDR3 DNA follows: TGTGCCAGCAGTTACCTTAGTACGCCGAACACTGAAGCTTTCTTT.

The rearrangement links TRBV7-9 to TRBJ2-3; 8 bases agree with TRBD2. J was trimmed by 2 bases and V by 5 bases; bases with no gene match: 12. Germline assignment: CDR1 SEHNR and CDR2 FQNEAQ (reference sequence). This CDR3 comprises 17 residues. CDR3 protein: CASSPRGLAGPTDTQYF. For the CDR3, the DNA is TGTGCCAGCAGCCCTAGAGGTCTAGCGGGTCCCACAGATACGCAGTATTTT.

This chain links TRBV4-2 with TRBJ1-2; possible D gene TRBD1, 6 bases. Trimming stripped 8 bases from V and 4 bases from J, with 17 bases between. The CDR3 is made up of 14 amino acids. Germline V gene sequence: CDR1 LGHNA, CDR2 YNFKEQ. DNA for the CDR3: TGTGCCAGCGGAGTCCCACAGGGAATCTATGGCTACACCTTC. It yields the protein CASGVPQGIYGYTF.

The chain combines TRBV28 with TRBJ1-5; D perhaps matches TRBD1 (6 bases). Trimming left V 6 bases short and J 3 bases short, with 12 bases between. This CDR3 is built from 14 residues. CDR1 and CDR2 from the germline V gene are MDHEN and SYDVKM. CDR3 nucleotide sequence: TGTGCCAGCAGCAAACAGGGTGACAATCAGCCCCAGCATTTT. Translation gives CASSKQGDNQPQHF.

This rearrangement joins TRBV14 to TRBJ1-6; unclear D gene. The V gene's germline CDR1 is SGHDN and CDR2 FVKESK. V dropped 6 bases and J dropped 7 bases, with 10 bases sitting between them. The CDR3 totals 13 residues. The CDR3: CASSKGGNSPLHF. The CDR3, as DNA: TGTGCCAGCAGTAAGGGCGGGAATTCACCCCTCCACTTT. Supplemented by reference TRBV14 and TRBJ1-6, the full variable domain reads EAGVTQFPSHSVIEKGQTVTLRCDPISGHDNLYWYRRVMGKEIKFLLHFVKESKQDESGMPNNRFLAERTGGTYSTLKVQPAELEDSGVYFCASSKGGNSPLHFGNGTRLTVT.

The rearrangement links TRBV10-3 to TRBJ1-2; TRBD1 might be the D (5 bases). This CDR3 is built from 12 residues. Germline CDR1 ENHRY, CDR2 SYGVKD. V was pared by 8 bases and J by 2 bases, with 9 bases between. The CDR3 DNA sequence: TGTGCCATCCAGGGTTTCAACTATGGCTACACCTTC. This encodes CAIQGFNYGYTF.

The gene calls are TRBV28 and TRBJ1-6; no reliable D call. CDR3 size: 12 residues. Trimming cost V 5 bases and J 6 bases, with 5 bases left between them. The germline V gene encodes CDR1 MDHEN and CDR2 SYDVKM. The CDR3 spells CASSPTNSPLHF. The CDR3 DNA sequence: TGTGCCAGCAGTCCCACTAATTCACCCCTCCACTTT.

The CDR3 DNA follows: TGTGCCTGGAGTGATCCACCGATCAGCTATGGCTACACCTTC. Amino acids: CAWSDPPISYGYTF. The J gene is TRBJ1-2, the V gene TRBV30, with unresolved D. Trimming stripped 1 base from V and 4 bases from J, with 13 bases between. There are 14 residues in the CDR3. Germline V gives CDR1 GTSNPN, CDR2 SVGIG (reference sequence).

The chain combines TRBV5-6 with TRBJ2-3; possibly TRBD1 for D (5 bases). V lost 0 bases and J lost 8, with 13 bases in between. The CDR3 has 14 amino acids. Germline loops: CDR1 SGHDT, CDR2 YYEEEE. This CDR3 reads CASSLVGAYGTQYF. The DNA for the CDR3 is TGTGCCAGCAGCTTGGTTGGGGCCTACGGTACGCAGTATTTT.

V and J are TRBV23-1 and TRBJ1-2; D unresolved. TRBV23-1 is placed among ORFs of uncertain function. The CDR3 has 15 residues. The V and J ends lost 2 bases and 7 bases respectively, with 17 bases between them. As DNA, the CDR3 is TGCGCCAGCAGTCAAAGTCGGGGTTGGCATGGTGGCTACACCTTC. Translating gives CASSQSRGWHGGYTF.

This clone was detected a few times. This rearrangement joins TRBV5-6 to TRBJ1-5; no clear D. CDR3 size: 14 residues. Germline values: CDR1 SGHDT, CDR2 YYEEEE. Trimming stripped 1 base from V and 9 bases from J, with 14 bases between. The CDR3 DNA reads TGTGCCAGCAGCTTGAAAGGAGGTCTGAGGCCCCAGCATTTT. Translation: CASSLKGGLRPQHF.

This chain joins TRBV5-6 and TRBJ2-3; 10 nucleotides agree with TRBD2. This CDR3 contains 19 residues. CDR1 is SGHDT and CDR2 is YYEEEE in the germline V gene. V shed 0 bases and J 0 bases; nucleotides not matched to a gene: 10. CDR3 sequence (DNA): TGTGCCAGCAGCTTGGTCGCTAGCGGGAGAGTGTCTAGCACAGATACGCAGTATTTT. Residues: CASSLVASGRVSSTDTQYF.

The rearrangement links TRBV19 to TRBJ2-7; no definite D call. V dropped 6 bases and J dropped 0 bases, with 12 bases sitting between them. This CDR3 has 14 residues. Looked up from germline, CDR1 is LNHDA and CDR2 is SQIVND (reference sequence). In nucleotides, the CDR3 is TGTGCCAGTAGCTATGAGTCCGACTCCTACGAGCAGTACTTC. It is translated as CASSYESDSYEQYF.

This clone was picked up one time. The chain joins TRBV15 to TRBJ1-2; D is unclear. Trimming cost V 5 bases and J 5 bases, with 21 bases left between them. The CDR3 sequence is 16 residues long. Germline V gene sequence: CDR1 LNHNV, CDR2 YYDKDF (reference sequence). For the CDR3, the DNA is TGTGCCACCAGCCCTAGCGAGGTCGGGAAAGGGTATGGCTACACCTTC. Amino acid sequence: CATSPSEVGKGYGYTF.

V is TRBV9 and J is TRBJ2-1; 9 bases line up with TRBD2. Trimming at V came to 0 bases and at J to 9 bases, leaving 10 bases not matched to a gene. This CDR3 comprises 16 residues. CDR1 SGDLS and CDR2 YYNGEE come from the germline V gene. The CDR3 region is CASSVGSAGGQAEQFF. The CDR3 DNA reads TGTGCCAGCAGCGTAGGCTCAGCGGGAGGTCAGGCTGAGCAGTTCTTC.

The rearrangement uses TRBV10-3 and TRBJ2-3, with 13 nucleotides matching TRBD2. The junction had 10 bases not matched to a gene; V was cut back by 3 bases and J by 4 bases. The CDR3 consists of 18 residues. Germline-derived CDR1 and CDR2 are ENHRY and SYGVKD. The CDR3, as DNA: TGTGCCATCAGTGACCATCCCACTAGCGGGGGGGGAGCAGATACGCAGTATTTT. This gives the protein CAISDHPTSGGGADTQYF.

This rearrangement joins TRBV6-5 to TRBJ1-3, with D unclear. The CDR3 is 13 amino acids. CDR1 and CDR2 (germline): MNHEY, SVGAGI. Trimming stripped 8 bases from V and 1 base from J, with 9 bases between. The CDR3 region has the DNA TGTGCCAGCGGAGCAGAGTCTGGAAACACCATATATTTT. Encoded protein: CASGAESGNTIYF.

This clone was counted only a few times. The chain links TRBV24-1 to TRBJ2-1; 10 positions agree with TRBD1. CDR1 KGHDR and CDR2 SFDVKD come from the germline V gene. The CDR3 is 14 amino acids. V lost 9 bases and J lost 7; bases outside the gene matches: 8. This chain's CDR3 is CATRGQGGVNEQFF. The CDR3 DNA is TGTGCCACCCGAGGACAGGGGGGAGTGAATGAGCAGTTCTTC.

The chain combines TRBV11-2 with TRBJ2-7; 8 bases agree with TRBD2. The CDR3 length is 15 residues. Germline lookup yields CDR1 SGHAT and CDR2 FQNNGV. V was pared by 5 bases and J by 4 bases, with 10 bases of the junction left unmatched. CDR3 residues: CASSTQPGGQYEQYF. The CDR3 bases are TGTGCCAGCAGCACCCAGCCGGGAGGGCAGTACGAGCAGTACTTC.

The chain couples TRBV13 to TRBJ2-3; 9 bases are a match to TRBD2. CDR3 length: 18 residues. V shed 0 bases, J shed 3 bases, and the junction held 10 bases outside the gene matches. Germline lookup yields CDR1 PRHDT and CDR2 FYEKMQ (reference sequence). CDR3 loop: CASSLGSRREGRTDTQYF. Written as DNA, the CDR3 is TGTGCCAGCAGCTTAGGCTCGAGGCGGGAGGGCCGAACAGATACGCAGTATTTT.

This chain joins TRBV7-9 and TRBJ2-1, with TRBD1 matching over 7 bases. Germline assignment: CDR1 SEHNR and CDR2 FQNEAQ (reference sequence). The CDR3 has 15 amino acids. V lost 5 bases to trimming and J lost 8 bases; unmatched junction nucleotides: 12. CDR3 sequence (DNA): TGTGCCAGCAGCCGCCTTCTCGACAGGGTCCATGAGCAGTTCTTC. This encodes CASSRLLDRVHEQFF.

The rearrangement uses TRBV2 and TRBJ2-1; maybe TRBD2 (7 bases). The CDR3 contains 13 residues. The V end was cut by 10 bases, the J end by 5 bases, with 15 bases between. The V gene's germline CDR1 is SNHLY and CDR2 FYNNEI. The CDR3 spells CAIPTGGHNEQFF. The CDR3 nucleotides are TGTGCCATCCCGACGGGGGGCCACAATGAGCAGTTCTTC. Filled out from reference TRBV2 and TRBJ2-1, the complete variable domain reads EPEVTQTPSHQVTQMGQEVILRCVPISNHLYFYWYRQILGQKVEFLVSFYNNEISEKSEIFDDQFSVERPDGSNFTLKIRSTKLEDSAMYFCAIPTGGHNEQFFGPGTRLTVL.